The 12 T cell receptor beta chains below were found in one sample sequenced in a study of control samples from healthy donors and cancer patients. Produced via immunoSEQ multiplex PCR; TCRdb's table is partial and in-frame only. Of some 71,000 clones in the sample, approximately 89% are singletons; the top ten hold around 5.1%. Sequencing used PBMCs. The receptors originated from a man between 60 and 75 years old with colorectal cancer.

This chain links TRBV9 with TRBJ1-5; D uncertain. The germline CDR1 and CDR2 sequences are SGDLS and YYNGEE. The CDR3 runs to 15 residues. V shed 0 bases and J shed 3 bases, with 10 bases lying between them. The CDR3 protein is CASSVADLPNQPQHF. The CDR3 nucleotides read TGTGCCAGCAGCGTAGCCGATCTCCCCAATCAGCCCCAGCATTTT.

The rearrangement joins TRBV18 to TRBJ2-3; D not resolved. Germline CDR1 is KGHSH and CDR2 is LQKENI. The CDR3 is 15 amino acids. The V end was cut by 2 bases, the J end by 4 bases, with 13 bases between. This CDR3 is CASSPISGPADTQYF. In DNA, the CDR3 is TGTGCCAGCTCACCAATTTCTGGGCCCGCAGATACGCAGTATTTT.

V gene TRBV4-1 combines with J gene TRBJ1-1; 7 positions match TRBD1. Germline CDR1 is MGHRA and CDR2 is YSYEKL. Unmatched junction bases numbered 3, after V lost 3 bases and J lost 5 bases. The CDR3 is made up of 13 amino acids. The CDR3 here is CASSQARGTEAFF. CDR3 DNA: TGCGCCAGCAGCCAGGCCAGGGGGACTGAAGCTTTCTTT.

The rearrangement links TRBV11-2 to TRBJ2-3; D is unclear. There are 13 residues in the CDR3. CDR1 and CDR2 (germline): SGHAT, FQNNGV. Trimming took off 4 bases at V and 6 bases at J, with 11 bases between the two ends. The CDR3 sequence is CASSSRLKDTQYF. DNA of the CDR3: TGTGCCAGCAGCTCTAGACTCAAGGATACGCAGTATTTT.

The chain joins TRBV2 to TRBJ1-2; weak D call: TRBD1 (6 bases). Germline V gene data show CDR1 as SNHLY and CDR2 as FYNNEI. V lost 11 bases to trimming and J lost 2 bases, with 15 bases between them. The CDR3 is 13 residues long. This CDR3 reads CAPRGQGNYGYTF. The CDR3 DNA is TGTGCCCCGAGAGGGCAGGGGAACTATGGCTACACCTTC.

V is TRBV12-3 or TRBV12-4 and J is TRBJ1-1; 8 positions match TRBD1. This CDR3 is 13 amino acids long. Trimming at V came to 6 bases and at J to 3 bases, leaving 3 bases not matched to a gene. In DNA, the CDR3 is TGTGCCAGCAGGGGACAGGTTTACACTGAAGCTTTCTTT. Translated, it gives CASRGQVYTEAFF.

This clone was detected once. V gene TRBV2 combines with J gene TRBJ2-3, with 14 bases fitting TRBD2. CDR3 length: 15 residues. Per germline, CDR1 SNHLY and CDR2 FYNNEI. V was pared by 6 bases and J by 5 bases, with 4 bases of the junction left unmatched. The chain's CDR3 is CASRGGLAGGDTQYF. CDR3 in DNA: TGTGCCAGCAGGGGAGGACTAGCGGGGGGAGATACGCAGTATTTT. The variable domain in full, completed from reference TRBV2 and TRBJ2-3, reads EPEVTQTPSHQVTQMGQEVILRCVPISNHLYFYWYRQILGQKVEFLVSFYNNEISEKSEIFDDQFSVERPDGSNFTLKIRSTKLEDSAMYFCASRGGLAGGDTQYFGPGTRLTVL.

The genes are TRBV10-3 and TRBJ2-2; 12 bases agree with TRBD1. Germline V gene lookup returns CDR1 ENHRY and CDR2 SYGVKD. Trimming removed 6 bases from V and 4 bases from J; junction bases left unmatched: 3. There are 15 residues in the CDR3. CDR3 amino acids: CAIRGDRGLTGELFF. CDR3 coding DNA: TGTGCCATCAGGGGGGACAGGGGGCTCACCGGGGAGCTGTTTTTT.

The rearrangement uses TRBV28 and TRBJ1-6; D gene unclear. Between the trimmed V and J ends, which lost 5 bases and 0 bases, there was a span of 11 bases. Germline CDR1 reads MDHEN; CDR2 reads SYDVKM. CDR3 length: 16 amino acids. The CDR3: CASSPRLSSYNSPLHF. CDR3 in DNA: TGTGCCAGCAGTCCCCGACTCAGCTCCTATAATTCACCCCTCCACTTT.

This clone came up once. The genes are TRBV19 and TRBJ1-5; TRBD1 matches 8 bases. Germline lookup yields CDR1 LNHDA and CDR2 SQIVND (reference sequence). The CDR3 totals 14 residues. Losses at the gene ends were 6 bases for V and 1 base for J; bases not matched to a gene: 2. CDR3 sequence (DNA): TGTGCCAGTAGAAGGACAGGGAGCAATCAGCCCCAGCATTTT. Its protein is CASRRTGSNQPQHF.

The J gene is TRBJ1-1, the V gene TRBV18, with 7 bases fitting TRBD1. V was clipped by 0 bases and J by 4 bases; unmatched bases: 2. Germline CDR1 is KGHSH and CDR2 is LQKENI. There are 14 residues in the CDR3. DNA of the CDR3: TGTGCCAGCTCACCACCCCAGGGGGGCACTGAAGCTTTCTTT. As protein: CASSPPQGGTEAFF.

The V gene is TRBV7-2, the J gene TRBJ2-5; D is unclear. This CDR3 has 14 residues. The ends were cut back, 1 base at V and 2 bases at J, with 8 bases in the middle. Germline loops: CDR1 SGHTA, CDR2 FQGNSA. The CDR3 DNA follows: TGTGCCAGCAGCTTAGGGACCTTACAAGAGACCCAGTACTTC. Protein product: CASSLGTLQETQYF.